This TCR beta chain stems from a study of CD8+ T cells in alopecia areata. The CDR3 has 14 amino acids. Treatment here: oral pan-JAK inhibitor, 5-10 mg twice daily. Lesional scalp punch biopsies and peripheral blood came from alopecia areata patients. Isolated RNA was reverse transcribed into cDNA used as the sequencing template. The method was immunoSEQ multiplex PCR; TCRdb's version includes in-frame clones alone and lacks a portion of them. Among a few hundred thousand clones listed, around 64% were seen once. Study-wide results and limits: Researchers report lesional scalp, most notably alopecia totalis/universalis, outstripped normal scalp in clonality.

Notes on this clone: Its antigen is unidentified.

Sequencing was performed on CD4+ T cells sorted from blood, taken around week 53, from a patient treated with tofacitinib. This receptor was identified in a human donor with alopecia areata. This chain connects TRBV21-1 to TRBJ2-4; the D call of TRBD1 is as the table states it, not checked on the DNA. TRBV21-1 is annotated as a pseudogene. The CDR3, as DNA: TGTGCCAGCAGCAAAGAGGGGCGCAAAAACATTCAGTACTTC. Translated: CASSKEGRKNIQYF.